This TCR beta chain emerged from a study of cytomegalovirus exposure and HLA in healthy donors. The PCR made use of 60 Vbeta and 13 Jbeta primers. The table came from immunoSEQ multiplex PCR; TCRdb's copy has only in-frame clones and leaves some out. The sample has 95,000 to 100,000 clones, 76% seen once; the top ten hold roughly 2%. As regards this clone: Its antigen is not identified.

The study, taken as a whole, reports: According to a later analysis, donors in an Asian-associated ancestry cluster reportedly had fewer N-insertions than the approximately 670-donor mean. Rates of TCR association differed by HLA locus in a later analysis, with DRB1 highest and HLA-C lowest. Previously analyzed data showed that most TCR beta V segments were productive at a frequency of about 90% or about 30%. Published work reported that the classifier diagnosed cytomegalovirus status with high specificity and sensitivity.

Germline loops: CDR1 GTSNPN, CDR2 SVGIG (reference sequence). The V gene end was trimmed by 2 bases and the J gene end by 3 bases; junction bases not matched to a gene: 8. This CDR3 spans 15 amino acids. Sequencing was performed on PBMCs. This sequence joins TRBV30 and TRBJ1-1, with 8 bases matching TRBD1. This sequence originates from a man in his forties in good health and CMV-seronegative. Here the CDR3 DNA reads TGTGCCTGGAGTCCTTACACGACAGGGGACACTGAAGCTTTCTTT. Its protein product is CAWSPYTTGDTEAFF.